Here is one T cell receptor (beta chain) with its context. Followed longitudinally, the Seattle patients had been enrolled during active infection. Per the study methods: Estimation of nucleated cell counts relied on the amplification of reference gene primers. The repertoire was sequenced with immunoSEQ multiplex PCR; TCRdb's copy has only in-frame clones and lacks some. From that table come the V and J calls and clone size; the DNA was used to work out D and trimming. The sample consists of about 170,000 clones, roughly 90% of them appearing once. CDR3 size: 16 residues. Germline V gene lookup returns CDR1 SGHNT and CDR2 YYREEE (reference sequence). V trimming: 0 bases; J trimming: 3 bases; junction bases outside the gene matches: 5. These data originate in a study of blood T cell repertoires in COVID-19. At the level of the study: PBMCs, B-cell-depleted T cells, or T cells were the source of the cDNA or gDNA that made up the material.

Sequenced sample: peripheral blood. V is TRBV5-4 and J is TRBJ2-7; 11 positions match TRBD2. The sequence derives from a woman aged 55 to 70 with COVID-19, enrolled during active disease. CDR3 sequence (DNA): TGTGCCAGCAGCTTGGGTACTAGCGGGGGCTTCTACGAGCAGTACTTC. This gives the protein CASSLGTSGGFYEQYF.